Each of the 32 T cell receptor beta chains below was sequenced from the same sample in a study of technical replicates of blood from several donors. Some clones are missing from TCRdb's copy, which holds only in-frame ones; the method was immunoSEQ multiplex PCR. The data hold approximately 8,000 clones, with approximately 87% observed a single time. The sequenced sample consisted of PBMCs. The receptors derive from a human donor in good health.

The chain employs TRBV7-3 and TRBJ2-2, with TRBD1 identical over 8 bases. The germline CDR1 and CDR2 sequences are SGHTA and FQGTGA. This CDR3 comprises 18 residues. After removal of 0 bases from V and 5 bases from J, the junction contained 11 bases not matched to a gene. For the CDR3, the DNA is TGTGCCAGCAGCTTAACGGGGACAGGTAAAGGTAGTACCGGGGAGCTGTTTTTT. Its protein product is CASSLTGTGKGSTGELFF.

In the case of this clone: This sample also contains other DNA sequences that code for the same CDR3. This chain uses TRBV29-1 with TRBJ2-1; the match to TRBD2 covers 9 bases. The V gene's germline CDR1 is SQVTM and CDR2 ANQGSEA. The CDR3 totals 13 residues. The ends lost 4 bases at V and 7 bases at J; junction bases unmatched: 5. In DNA form, the CDR3 reads TGCAGCGTTGGCGGGAGGGCCCGGAATGAGCAGTTCTTC. This sequence encodes CSVGGRARNEQFF.

The J gene is TRBJ1-5, the V gene TRBV2; 9 bases map to TRBD1. The V gene's germline CDR1 is SNHLY and CDR2 FYNNEI. CDR3 length equals 15 residues. Trimming removed 3 bases from V and 7 bases from J; junction bases left unmatched: 7. The CDR3 region is CASSDVGTGSQPQHF. CDR3 sequence (DNA): TGTGCCAGCAGTGACGTTGGGACAGGGAGCCAGCCCCAGCATTTT.

The V and J genes are TRBV25-1 and TRBJ2-2; maybe TRBD1 (6 bases). The germline V and J ends were trimmed by 1 base and 7 bases, with 16 bases remaining between them. Germline-derived CDR1 and CDR2 are MGHDK and SYGVNS. There are 16 residues in the CDR3. CDR3: CASSEFGFRGGGELFF. Written as DNA, the CDR3 is TGTGCCAGCAGTGAATTTGGTTTCAGGGGTGGCGGGGAGCTGTTTTTT.

The V and J genes are TRBV6-1 and TRBJ1-4; D possibly corresponds to TRBD1 (5 bases). Germline CDR1 is MNHNS and CDR2 is SASEGT. This CDR3 spans 14 amino acids. V lost 5 bases and J lost 1, with 8 bases in between. This CDR3 is CASSMTVTNEKLFF. In nucleotides, the CDR3 is TGTGCCAGCAGTATGACAGTAACTAATGAAAAACTGTTTTTT.

The chain links TRBV19 to TRBJ1-1; D unresolved. Between the trimmed V and J ends, which lost 2 bases and 1 base, there was a span of 11 bases. Germline-derived CDR1 and CDR2 are LNHDA and SQIVND (reference sequence). There are 15 residues in the CDR3. CDR3 protein: CASSINAESNTEAFF. CDR3 sequence (DNA): TGTGCCAGTAGTATAAATGCAGAATCGAACACTGAAGCTTTCTTT.

This chain joins TRBV18 and TRBJ1-1; possible D gene TRBD1, 6 bases. Per the germline V gene, CDR1 is KGHSH and CDR2 is LQKENI. This CDR3 has 12 amino acids. Trimming removed 6 bases from V and 6 bases from J, with 11 bases in between. In nucleotides, the CDR3 is TGTGCCAGCTCCCAACAGGGCTCTGAAGCTTTCTTT. It specifies CASSQQGSEAFF.

The CDR3 reads CASSPLTGGNQPQHF. The CDR3 bases are TGTGCCAGCAGCCCGTTGACAGGGGGCAATCAGCCCCAGCATTTT. The chain recombines TRBV5-8 with TRBJ1-5; 8 bases are shared with TRBD1. Germline values: CDR1 SGHTS, CDR2 YDEGEE. The V segment lost 4 bases and the J segment 2 bases; nucleotides outside the gene matches: 5. The CDR3 is 15 residues long. Filled out from reference TRBV5-8 and TRBJ1-5, the complete variable domain reads EAGVTQSPTHLIKTRGQQATLRCSPISGHTSVYWYQQALGLGLQFLLWYDEGEERNRGNFPPRFSGRQFPNYSSELNVNALELEDSALYLCASSPLTGGNQPQHFGDGTRLSIL.

This clone was seen just once. The V call is TRBV7-6, the J call TRBJ2-7, with 8 bases identical to TRBD2. The trim removed 0 bases at V and 7 bases at J, leaving 5 bases unmatched. Germline V gene lookup returns CDR1 SGHVS and CDR2 FNYEAQ. The CDR3 length is 14 residues. The CDR3 protein is CASSLAAGVQEQYF. CDR3 coding DNA: TGTGCCAGCAGCTTAGCAGCGGGAGTACAAGAGCAGTACTTC.

The chain joins TRBV30 to TRBJ2-7, with D perhaps TRBD2 (5 bases). V lost 1 base and J 2 bases, leaving 15 bases between the germline ends. This CDR3 is built from 15 residues. Germline loops: CDR1 GTSNPN, CDR2 SVGIG (reference sequence). The CDR3 region has the DNA TGTGCCTGGAGTGCGGACTCCCGAGGCACCTACGAGCAGTACTTC. This sequence encodes CAWSADSRGTYEQYF. The full variable domain, in which reference TRBV30 and TRBJ2-7 provide the parts outside the CDR3, is SQTIHQWPATLVQPVGSPLSLECTVEGTSNPNLYWYRQAAGRGLQLLFYSVGIGQISSEVPQNLSASRPQDRQFILSSKKLLLSDSGFYLCAWSADSRGTYEQYFGPGTRLTVT.

The rearrangement uses TRBV29-1 and TRBJ1-3; D not resolved. With 5 bases removed from V and 0 bases from J, the gap between germline ends came to 8 bases. The CDR3 consists of 13 residues. The V gene's germline CDR1 is SQVTM and CDR2 ANQGSEA. The CDR3 bases are TGCAGCGTTAGACATAGCTCTGGAAACACCATATATTTT. Translating it yields CSVRHSSGNTIYF.

The CDR3 is CASKVRGAGNTIYF. The DNA of the CDR3 is TGTGCCAGCAAAGTACGGGGGGCGGGAAACACCATATATTTT. The chain links TRBV6-5 to TRBJ1-3; maybe TRBD1 (6 bases). This CDR3 is 14 amino acids long. Germline CDR1 and CDR2: MNHEY and SVGAGI. V lost 7 bases and J 4 bases, leaving 14 bases between the germline ends.

The chain employs TRBV6-6 and TRBJ2-2; 10 positions match TRBD2. The CDR3 loop spans 16 amino acids. Unmatched junction bases numbered 9, after V lost 5 bases and J lost 6 bases. Germline V lookup: CDR1 MNHNY, CDR2 SVGAGI (reference sequence). CDR3 protein: CASSLVSGRMAGELFF. CDR3 sequence (DNA): TGTGCCAGCAGTCTCGTTAGCGGGAGGATGGCCGGGGAGCTGTTTTTT.

This clone was counted between two and nine times. The genes are TRBV10-1 and TRBJ1-4; 7 nucleotides agree with TRBD1. The length of the CDR3 is 15 residues. Germline V gives CDR1 WNHNN, CDR2 SYGVQD (reference sequence). With V trimmed by 4 bases and J by 0 bases, 2 bases remained unmatched. The CDR3 DNA sequence: TGCGCCAGCAGTGCAGGACAGGCAACTAATGAAAAACTGTTTTTT. Translating gives CASSAGQATNEKLFF.

The V gene is TRBV10-3, the J gene TRBJ1-5; D is unresolved. The germline V and J ends were trimmed by 3 bases and 0 bases, with 3 bases remaining between them. CDR1 and CDR2 (germline): ENHRY, SYGVKD. CDR3 length equals 13 residues. CDR3 sequence: CAISEYSNQPQHF. DNA of the CDR3: TGTGCCATCAGTGAATATAGCAATCAGCCCCAGCATTTT.

The gene calls are TRBV19 and TRBJ2-7, with 8 bases aligning to TRBD2. Germline lookup yields CDR1 LNHDA and CDR2 SQIVND (reference sequence). Unmatched junction bases numbered 7, after V lost 2 bases and J lost 4 bases. CDR3 length equals 15 residues. The CDR3 DNA is TGTGCCAGTAGTATATCGGATAGCGGGAATTACGAGCAGTACTTC. This translates into CASSISDSGNYEQYF. The whole variable domain, filled in from reference TRBV19 and TRBJ2-7, reads DGGITQSPKYLFRKEGQNVTLSCEQNLNHDAMYWYRQDPGQGLRLIYYSQIVNDFQKGDIAEGYSVSREKKESFPLTVTSAQKNPTAFYLCASSISDSGNYEQYFGPGTRLTVT.

This clone appeared a single time. The chain has TRBV7-9 and TRBJ1-2; no firm D call. This CDR3 has 13 amino acids. CDR1 and CDR2 (germline): SEHNR, FQNEAQ (reference sequence). Trimming took 5 bases from V and 7 from J, leaving 14 bases between them. The CDR3 nucleotides read TGTGCCAGCAGCCGCGGGGTGGCGTTTGGCTACACCTTC. This translates into CASSRGVAFGYTF.

This sequence joins TRBV19 and TRBJ1-1; tentative D call: TRBD1 (6 bases). The V end was cut by 3 bases, the J end by 4 bases, with 12 bases between. The germline V gene encodes CDR1 LNHDA and CDR2 SQIVND (reference sequence). This CDR3 is 14 amino acids long. CDR3 amino acids: CASSIIQGSTEAFF. The CDR3 coding sequence is TGTGCCAGTAGTATCATCCAGGGGTCCACTGAAGCTTTCTTT.

This rearrangement joins TRBV19 to TRBJ1-5, with D maybe TRBD1 (5 bases). In germline, CDR1 is LNHDA, CDR2 SQIVND (reference sequence). The CDR3 has 16 amino acids. Trimming stripped 4 bases from V and 2 bases from J, with 15 bases between. CDR3 loop: CASSTHGRDGNQPQHF. The CDR3 nucleotides read TGTGCCAGTAGTACCCATGGCAGGGATGGCAATCAGCCCCAGCATTTT.

The chain carries TRBV5-1 and TRBJ2-2, with 13 nucleotides matching TRBD2. V trimming: 4 bases; J trimming: 5 bases; junction bases outside the gene matches: 5. Germline V lookup: CDR1 SGHRS, CDR2 YFSETQ. The CDR3 totals 16 residues. The CDR3 nucleotides are TGCGCCAGCAGCGTACCGGGACTAGCGGGAACCGGGGAGCTGTTTTTT. It codes for CASSVPGLAGTGELFF.

The genes are TRBV18 and TRBJ2-3; D gene unclear. The CDR3 consists of 18 residues. With 3 bases removed from V and 2 bases from J, the gap between germline ends came to 21 bases. Germline CDR1 is KGHSH and CDR2 is LQKENI. The CDR3 sequence: CASSPSLEQETFTDTQYF. The CDR3 nucleotides are TGTGCCAGCTCACCTTCCCTCGAGCAGGAAACATTCACAGATACGCAGTATTTT.

The V call is TRBV4-1, the J call TRBJ1-2; TRBD1 might be the D (5 bases). CDR3 size: 16 residues. With 0 bases removed from V and 2 bases from J, the gap between germline ends came to 13 bases. Germline V lookup: CDR1 MGHRA, CDR2 YSYEKL. The CDR3 here is CASSQDGAAGNYGYTF. CDR3 nucleotide sequence: TGCGCCAGCAGCCAAGATGGGGCCGCAGGAAACTATGGCTACACCTTC.

The rearrangement uses TRBV6-4 and TRBJ2-1; 12 bases fit TRBD2. This CDR3 contains 14 residues. V trimming: 6 bases; J trimming: 9 bases; junction bases outside the gene matches: 6. Germline values: CDR1 MRHNA, CDR2 SNTAGT. CDR3 sequence reads: CASSRTSGTVEQFF. The DNA for the CDR3 is TGTGCCAGCAGCCGGACTAGCGGGACTGTTGAGCAGTTCTTC.

The chain carries TRBV30 and TRBJ2-6; 7 positions agree with TRBD1. Germline V gene sequence: CDR1 GTSNPN, CDR2 SVGIG (reference sequence). Trimming took 4 bases from V and 0 from J; bases not matched to a gene: 3. The CDR3 is 15 amino acids. CDR3 loop: CAWTGQRSGANVLTF. CDR3 coding DNA: TGTGCCTGGACGGGACAGCGCTCTGGGGCCAACGTCCTGACTTTC.

This sequence joins TRBV5-5 and TRBJ2-1; weak D call: TRBD2 (5 bases). Trimming removed 1 base at V and 5 bases at J, with 13 bases between. CDR3 size: 15 residues. CDR1 and CDR2 (germline): SGHKS, YYEKEE (reference sequence). CDR3 sequence: CASSLLVGSNNEQFF. The DNA for the CDR3 is TGTGCCAGCAGCTTGTTGGTGGGGAGCAACAATGAGCAGTTCTTC.

V usage is TRBV25-1 and J usage is TRBJ2-1, with 8 bases fitting TRBD1. The length of the CDR3 is 15 residues. V lost 4 bases, J lost 4 bases, and 6 bases stayed unmatched. Germline V gene sequence: CDR1 MGHDK, CDR2 SYGVNS. As DNA, the CDR3 is TGTGCCAGCAGTGTCGCACAGGGGGGTTACAATGAGCAGTTCTTC. This gives the protein CASSVAQGGYNEQFF.

This chain links TRBV10-3 with TRBJ2-7; 12 nucleotides agree with TRBD2. Germline assignment: CDR1 ENHRY and CDR2 SYGVKD. The CDR3 is 17 amino acids. Unmatched junction bases numbered 6, after V lost 3 bases and J lost 0 bases. DNA of the CDR3: TGTGCCATCAGTGATTCCCGGACTAGCGGGGACTCCTACGAGCAGTACTTC. This codes for CAISDSRTSGDSYEQYF.

The V and J genes are TRBV5-1 and TRBJ1-4; D possibly corresponds to TRBD1 (6 bases). Germline V CDR1 and CDR2: SGHRS, YFSETQ. Trimming removed 4 bases from V and 4 bases from J, with 11 bases in between. The CDR3 has 14 residues. DNA of the CDR3: TGCGCCAGCAGCCCCGGGACAAGTAATGAAAAACTGTTTTTT. As protein: CASSPGTSNEKLFF. The full variable domain, in which reference TRBV5-1 and TRBJ1-4 provide the parts outside the CDR3, is KAGVTQTPRYLIKTRGQQVTLSCSPISGHRSVSWYQQTPGQGLQFLFEYFSETQRNKGNFPGRFSGRQFSNSRSEMNVSTLELGDSALYLCASSPGTSNEKLFFGSGTQLSVL.

The gene calls are TRBV18 and TRBJ2-1; D is possibly TRBD2 (5 bases). The CDR3 covers 12 residues. V lost 6 bases, J lost 6 bases, and 9 bases lay in between. In germline, CDR1 is KGHSH, CDR2 LQKENI. The CDR3 loop reads CASSQGLNEQFF. In DNA form, the CDR3 reads TGTGCCAGCTCCCAAGGACTCAATGAGCAGTTCTTC. Looking up the rest from reference TRBV18 and TRBJ2-1 gives the full variable domain: NAGVMQNPRHLVRRRGQEARLRCSPMKGHSHVYWYRQLPEEGLKFMVYLQKENIIDESGMPKERFSAEFPKEGPSILRIQQVVRGDSAAYFCASSQGLNEQFFGPGTRLTVL.

This chain joins TRBV30 and TRBJ2-1; 8 bases map to TRBD2. The germline gives CDR1 GTSNPN, CDR2 SVGIG (reference sequence). V trimming: 1 base; J trimming: 7 bases; junction bases outside the gene matches: 9. This CDR3 has 15 residues. CDR3 residues: CAWSGPAGGYNEQFF. CDR3 nucleotides: TGTGCCTGGAGTGGGCCGGCGGGAGGATATAATGAGCAGTTCTTC. Supplemented by reference TRBV30 and TRBJ2-1, the full variable domain reads SQTIHQWPATLVQPVGSPLSLECTVEGTSNPNLYWYRQAAGRGLQLLFYSVGIGQISSEVPQNLSASRPQDRQFILSSKKLLLSDSGFYLCAWSGPAGGYNEQFFGPGTRLTVL.

The DNA of the CDR3 is TGTGCCAGCAGTGACTCGTCTAGCGGGAGGGTCCACGAGCAGTACTTC. It is translated as CASSDSSSGRVHEQYF. This chain connects TRBV6-4 to TRBJ2-7; 12 bases match TRBD2. The V segment lost 0 bases and the J segment 5 bases; nucleotides outside the gene matches: 5. The CDR3 runs 16 residues. Germline loops: CDR1 MRHNA, CDR2 SNTAGT.

The chain links TRBV7-2 to TRBJ2-1; D may be TRBD2 (7 bases). V was pared by 5 bases and J by 9 bases, with 20 bases between. The germline gives CDR1 SGHTA, CDR2 FQGNSA. This CDR3 is built from 15 residues. This CDR3 reads CASSQGGVGRGEQFF. In DNA, the CDR3 is TGTGCCAGCAGCCAAGGGGGGGTAGGCAGGGGTGAGCAGTTCTTC.